This T cell receptor (beta chain) was sequenced for a study of CD8 T cells in Susac syndrome. In the study overall: The sequenced Susac syndrome patients comprised more than 5 with active disease and eight in remission. At blood draw, Susac syndrome patients were therapy-naive, on corticosteroids, or on intravenous immunoglobulin alone. The study, taken as a whole, reports: Total CD8+ repertoires held some 15 Susac-specific public clones, while CD8+ TEMRA repertoires held about five.

Random hexamers were used to reverse transcribe the RNA input (roughly 0.5 to 1 ug). TCRdb reprocessed the immunoSEQ multiplex PCR reads via MiXCR and lists one record per CDR3 protein. The sample carries 84,000 or so distinct CDR3 sequences, 96% recorded once. This clonotype was found once. Its specificity is not known. Sequencing of TCR beta drew on CD8+ and CD4+ T cells from blood. Trimming took off 6 bases at V and 1 base at J, with 12 bases between the two ends. This CDR3 comprises 14 residues. Germline lookup yields CDR1 LNHDA and CDR2 SQIVND (reference sequence). The gene calls are TRBV19 and TRBJ1-1; a possible D gene is TRBD1 (5 bases). This clonotype was obtained from a human donor with Susac syndrome. The sequenced sample was CD8+ T cells from PBMCs. The CDR3 sequence is CASSQRQGNTEAFF. CDR3 nucleotide sequence: TGTGCCAGTAGCCAACGTCAGGGGAACACTGAAGCTTTCTTT.